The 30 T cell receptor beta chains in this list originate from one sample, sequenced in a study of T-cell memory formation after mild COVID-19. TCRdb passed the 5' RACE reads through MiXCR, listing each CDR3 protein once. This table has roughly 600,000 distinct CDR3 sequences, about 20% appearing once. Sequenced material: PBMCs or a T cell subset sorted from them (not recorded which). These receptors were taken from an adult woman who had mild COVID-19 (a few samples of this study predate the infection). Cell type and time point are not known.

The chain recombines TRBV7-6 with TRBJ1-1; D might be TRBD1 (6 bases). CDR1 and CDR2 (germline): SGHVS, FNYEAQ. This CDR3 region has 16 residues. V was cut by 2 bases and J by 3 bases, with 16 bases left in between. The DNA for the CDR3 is TGTGCCAGCAGCTTAACGACCCCGGGGGGCTACACTGAAGCTTTCTTT. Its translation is CASSLTTPGGYTEAFF.

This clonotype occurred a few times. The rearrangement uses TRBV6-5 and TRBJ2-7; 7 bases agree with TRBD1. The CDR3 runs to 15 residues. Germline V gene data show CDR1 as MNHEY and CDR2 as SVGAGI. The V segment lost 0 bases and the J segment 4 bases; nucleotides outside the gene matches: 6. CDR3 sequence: CASSYSRQGRYEQYF. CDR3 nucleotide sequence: TGTGCCAGCAGTTACTCGCGACAGGGAAGGTACGAGCAGTACTTC.

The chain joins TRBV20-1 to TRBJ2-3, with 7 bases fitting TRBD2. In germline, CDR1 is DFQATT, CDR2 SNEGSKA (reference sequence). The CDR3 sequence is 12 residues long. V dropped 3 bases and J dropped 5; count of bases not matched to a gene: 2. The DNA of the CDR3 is TGCAGTGCTAGCGGGGGGAAAGATACGCAGTATTTT. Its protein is CSASGGKDTQYF.

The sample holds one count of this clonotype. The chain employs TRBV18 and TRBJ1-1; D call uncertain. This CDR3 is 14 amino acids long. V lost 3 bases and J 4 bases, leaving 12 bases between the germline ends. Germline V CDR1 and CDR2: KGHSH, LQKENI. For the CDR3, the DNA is TGTGCCAGCTCACCGACAAGTATGAGCACTGAAGCTTTCTTT. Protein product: CASSPTSMSTEAFF.

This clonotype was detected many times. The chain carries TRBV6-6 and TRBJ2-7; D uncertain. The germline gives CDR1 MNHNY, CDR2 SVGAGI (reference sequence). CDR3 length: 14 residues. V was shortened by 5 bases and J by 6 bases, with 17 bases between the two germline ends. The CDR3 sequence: CASSHGTALVEQYF. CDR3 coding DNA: TGTGCCAGCAGTCATGGCACAGCCCTGGTCGAGCAGTACTTC.

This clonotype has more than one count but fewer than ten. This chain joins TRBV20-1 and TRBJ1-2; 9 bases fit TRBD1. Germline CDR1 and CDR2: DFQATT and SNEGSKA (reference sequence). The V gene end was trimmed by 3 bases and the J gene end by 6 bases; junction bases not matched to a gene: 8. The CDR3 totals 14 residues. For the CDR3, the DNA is TGCAGTGCTAGGGCCGGGGACAGGGAACATGGCTACACCTTC. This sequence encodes CSARAGDREHGYTF.

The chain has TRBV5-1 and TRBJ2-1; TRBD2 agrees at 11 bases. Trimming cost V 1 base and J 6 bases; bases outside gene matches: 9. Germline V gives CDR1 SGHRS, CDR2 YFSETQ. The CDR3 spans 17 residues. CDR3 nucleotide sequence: TGCGCCAGCAGCTTGACTAGCGGGAGTGGATGGGGCAATGAGCAGTTCTTC. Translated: CASSLTSGSGWGNEQFF.

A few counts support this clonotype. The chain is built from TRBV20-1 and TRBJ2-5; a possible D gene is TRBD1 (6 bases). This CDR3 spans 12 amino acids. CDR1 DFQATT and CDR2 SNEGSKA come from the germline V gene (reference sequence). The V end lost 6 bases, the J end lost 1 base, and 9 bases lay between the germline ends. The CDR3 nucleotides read TGCAGTGCCACGACAGGCCAAGAGACCCAGTACTTC. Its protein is CSATTGQETQYF.

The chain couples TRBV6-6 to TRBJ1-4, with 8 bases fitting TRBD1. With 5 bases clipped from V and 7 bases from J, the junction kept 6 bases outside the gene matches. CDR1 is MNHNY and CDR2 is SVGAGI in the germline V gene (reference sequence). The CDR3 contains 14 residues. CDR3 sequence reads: CASSETGVGEKLFF. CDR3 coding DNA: TGTGCCAGCAGTGAGACAGGGGTCGGTGAAAAACTGTTTTTT.

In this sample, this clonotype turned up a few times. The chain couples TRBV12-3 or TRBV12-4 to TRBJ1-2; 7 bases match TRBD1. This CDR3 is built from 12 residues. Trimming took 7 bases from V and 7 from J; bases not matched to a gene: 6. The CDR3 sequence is CASNRGGGGYTF. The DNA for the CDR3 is TGTGCCAGCAACAGGGGTGGCGGTGGCTACACCTTC.

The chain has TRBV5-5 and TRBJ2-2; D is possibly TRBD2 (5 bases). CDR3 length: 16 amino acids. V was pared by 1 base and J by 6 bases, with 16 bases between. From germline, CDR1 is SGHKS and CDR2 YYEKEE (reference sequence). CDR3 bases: TGTGCCAGCAGCTTGTGGGAGACTATCGCCCCCGGGGAGCTGTTTTTT. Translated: CASSLWETIAPGELFF. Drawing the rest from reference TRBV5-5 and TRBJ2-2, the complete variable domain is DAGVTQSPTHLIKTRGQQVTLRCSPISGHKSVSWYQQVLGQGPQFIFQYYEKEERGRGNFPDRFSARQFPNYSSELNVNALLLGDSALYLCASSLWETIAPGELFFGEGSRLTVL.

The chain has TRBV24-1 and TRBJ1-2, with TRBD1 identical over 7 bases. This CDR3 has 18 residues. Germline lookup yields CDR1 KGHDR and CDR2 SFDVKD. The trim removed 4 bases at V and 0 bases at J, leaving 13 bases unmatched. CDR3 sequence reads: CATSDAPGAGGSNYGYTF. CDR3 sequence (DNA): TGTGCCACCAGTGACGCCCCCGGGGCAGGGGGATCTAACTATGGCTACACCTTC.

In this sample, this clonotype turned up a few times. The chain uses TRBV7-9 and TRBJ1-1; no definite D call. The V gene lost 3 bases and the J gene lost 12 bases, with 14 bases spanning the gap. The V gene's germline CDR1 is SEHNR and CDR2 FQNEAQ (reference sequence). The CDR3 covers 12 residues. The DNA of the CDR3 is TGTGCCAGCAGCTTTCCCTCCCCCGGGCCTTTCTTT. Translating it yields CASSFPSPGPFF.

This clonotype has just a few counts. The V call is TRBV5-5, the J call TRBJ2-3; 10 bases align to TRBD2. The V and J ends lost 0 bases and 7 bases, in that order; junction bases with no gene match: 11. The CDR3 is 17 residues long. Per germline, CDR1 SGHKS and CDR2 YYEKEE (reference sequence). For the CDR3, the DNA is TGTGCCAGCAGCTTGGACCCCGGAGCGGGGGGGATTAATACGCAGTATTTT. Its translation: CASSLDPGAGGINTQYF.

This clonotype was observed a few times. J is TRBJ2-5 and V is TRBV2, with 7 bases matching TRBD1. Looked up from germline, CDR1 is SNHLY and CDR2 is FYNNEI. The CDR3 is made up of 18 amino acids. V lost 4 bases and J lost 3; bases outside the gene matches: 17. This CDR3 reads CASSGSLTLGTVKETQYF. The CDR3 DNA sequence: TGTGCCAGCAGTGGGTCCCTTACCCTCGGGACAGTCAAAGAGACCCAGTACTTC. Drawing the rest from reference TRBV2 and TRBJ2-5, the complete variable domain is EPEVTQTPSHQVTQMGQEVILRCVPISNHLYFYWYRQILGQKVEFLVSFYNNEISEKSEIFDDQFSVERPDGSNFTLKIRSTKLEDSAMYFCASSGSLTLGTVKETQYFGPGTRLLVL.

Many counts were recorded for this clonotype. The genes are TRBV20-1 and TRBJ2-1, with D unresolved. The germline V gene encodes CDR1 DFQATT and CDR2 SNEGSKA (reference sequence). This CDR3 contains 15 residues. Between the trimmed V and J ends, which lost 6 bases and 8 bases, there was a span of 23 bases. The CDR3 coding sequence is TGCAGTGCCCTTATTCGCCAGCGCCTCGCCCATGAGCAGTTCTTC. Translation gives CSALIRQRLAHEQFF.

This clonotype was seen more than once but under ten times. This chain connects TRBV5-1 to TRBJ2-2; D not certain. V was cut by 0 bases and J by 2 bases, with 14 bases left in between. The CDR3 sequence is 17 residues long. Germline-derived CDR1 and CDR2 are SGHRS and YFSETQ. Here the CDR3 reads CASSLEVIGFNTGELFF. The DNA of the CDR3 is TGCGCCAGCAGCTTGGAGGTAATCGGGTTTAACACCGGGGAGCTGTTTTTT. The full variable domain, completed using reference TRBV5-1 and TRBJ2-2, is KAGVTQTPRYLIKTRGQQVTLSCSPISGHRSVSWYQQTPGQGLQFLFEYFSETQRNKGNFPGRFSGRQFSNSRSEMNVSTLELGDSALYLCASSLEVIGFNTGELFFGEGSRLTVL.

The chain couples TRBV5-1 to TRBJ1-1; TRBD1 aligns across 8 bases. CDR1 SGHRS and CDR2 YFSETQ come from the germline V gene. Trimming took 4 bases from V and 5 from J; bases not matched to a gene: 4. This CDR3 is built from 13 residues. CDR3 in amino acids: CASSLRGLTEAFF. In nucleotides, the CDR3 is TGCGCCAGCAGCCTCAGGGGGCTAACTGAAGCTTTCTTT. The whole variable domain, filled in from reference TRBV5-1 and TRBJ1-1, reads KAGVTQTPRYLIKTRGQQVTLSCSPISGHRSVSWYQQTPGQGLQFLFEYFSETQRNKGNFPGRFSGRQFSNSRSEMNVSTLELGDSALYLCASSLRGLTEAFFGQGTRLTVV.

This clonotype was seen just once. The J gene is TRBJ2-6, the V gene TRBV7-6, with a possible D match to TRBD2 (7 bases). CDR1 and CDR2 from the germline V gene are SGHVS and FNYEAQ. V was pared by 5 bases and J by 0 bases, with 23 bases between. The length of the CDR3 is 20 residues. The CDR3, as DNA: TGTGCCAGCAGCCCAGCTTACGGGGGGCACTCGAACTCTGGGGCCAACGTCCTGACTTTC. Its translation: CASSPAYGGHSNSGANVLTF.

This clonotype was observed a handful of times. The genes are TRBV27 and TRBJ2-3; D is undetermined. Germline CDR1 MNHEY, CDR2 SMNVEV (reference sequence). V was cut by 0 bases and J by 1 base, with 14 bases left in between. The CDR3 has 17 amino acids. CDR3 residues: CASSLSKASLGTDTQYF. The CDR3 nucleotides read TGTGCCAGCAGTTTATCGAAGGCATCCTTGGGCACAGATACGCAGTATTTT.

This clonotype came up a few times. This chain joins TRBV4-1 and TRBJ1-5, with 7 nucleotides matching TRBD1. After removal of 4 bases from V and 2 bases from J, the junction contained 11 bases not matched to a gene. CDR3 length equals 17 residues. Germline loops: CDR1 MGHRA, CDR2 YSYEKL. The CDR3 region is CASSLGTGGGRNQPQHF. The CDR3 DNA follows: TGCGCCAGCAGCCTCGGGACGGGAGGGGGCCGCAATCAGCCCCAGCATTTT.

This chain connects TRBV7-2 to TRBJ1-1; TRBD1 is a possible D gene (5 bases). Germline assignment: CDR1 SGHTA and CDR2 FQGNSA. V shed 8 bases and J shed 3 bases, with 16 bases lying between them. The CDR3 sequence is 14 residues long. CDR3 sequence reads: CASSRVMGDTEAFF. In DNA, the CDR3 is TGTGCCAGCTCGAGGGTTATGGGGGACACTGAAGCTTTCTTT.

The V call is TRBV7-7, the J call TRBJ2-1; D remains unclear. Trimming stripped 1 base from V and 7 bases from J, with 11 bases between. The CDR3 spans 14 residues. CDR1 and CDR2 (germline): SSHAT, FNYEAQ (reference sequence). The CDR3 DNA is TGTGCCAGCAGCTTAGATGTTCGGGCGAATGAGCAGTTCTTC. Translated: CASSLDVRANEQFF.

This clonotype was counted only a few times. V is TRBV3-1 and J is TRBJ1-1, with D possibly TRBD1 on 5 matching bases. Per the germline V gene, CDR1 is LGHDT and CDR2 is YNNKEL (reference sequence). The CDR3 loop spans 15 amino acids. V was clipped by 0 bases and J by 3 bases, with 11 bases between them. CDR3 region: CASSQDIRADTEAFF. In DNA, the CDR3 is TGTGCCAGCAGCCAAGACATCAGGGCCGACACTGAAGCTTTCTTT.

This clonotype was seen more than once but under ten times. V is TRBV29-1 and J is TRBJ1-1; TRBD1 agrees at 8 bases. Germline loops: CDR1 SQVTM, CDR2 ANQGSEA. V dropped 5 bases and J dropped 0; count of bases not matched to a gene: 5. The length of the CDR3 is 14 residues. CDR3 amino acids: CSVQRQGLNTEAFF. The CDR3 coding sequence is TGCAGCGTTCAACGACAGGGGTTGAACACTGAAGCTTTCTTT.

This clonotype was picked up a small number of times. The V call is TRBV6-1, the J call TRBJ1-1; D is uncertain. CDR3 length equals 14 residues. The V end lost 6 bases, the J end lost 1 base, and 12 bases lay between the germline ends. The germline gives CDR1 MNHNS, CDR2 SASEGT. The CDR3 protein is CASRKEHTNTEAFF. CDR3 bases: TGTGCCAGCAGGAAGGAACACACGAACACTGAAGCTTTCTTT.

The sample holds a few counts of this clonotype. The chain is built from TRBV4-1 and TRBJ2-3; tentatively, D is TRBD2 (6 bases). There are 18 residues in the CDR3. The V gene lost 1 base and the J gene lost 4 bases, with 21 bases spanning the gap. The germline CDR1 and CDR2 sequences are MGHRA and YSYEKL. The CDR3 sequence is CASSQGTRWRAGSDTQYF. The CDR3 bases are TGCGCCAGCAGCCAAGGGACGAGGTGGCGGGCGGGGTCAGATACGCAGTATTTT.

The CDR3 region is CASSSLYGQGSSYNEQFF. The CDR3 coding sequence is TGTGCCAGCAGCTCATTATATGGACAGGGGAGCTCCTACAATGAGCAGTTCTTC. The chain links TRBV7-9 to TRBJ2-1; 9 bases map to TRBD1. The CDR3 sequence is 18 residues long. The V segment lost 4 bases and the J segment 0 bases; nucleotides outside the gene matches: 10. Per the germline V gene, CDR1 is SEHNR and CDR2 is FQNEAQ (reference sequence).

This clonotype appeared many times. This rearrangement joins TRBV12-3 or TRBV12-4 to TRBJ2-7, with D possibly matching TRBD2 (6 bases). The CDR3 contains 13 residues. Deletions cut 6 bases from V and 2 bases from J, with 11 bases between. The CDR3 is CASSPGGPYEQYF. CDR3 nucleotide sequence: TGTGCCAGCAGCCCCGGAGGGCCCTACGAGCAGTACTTC.

The CDR3 spells CATRDPPGNEQFF. The CDR3 region has the DNA TGTGCCACCAGGGACCCACCGGGGAATGAGCAGTTCTTC. This rearrangement joins TRBV15 to TRBJ2-1; D may be TRBD2 (5 bases). This CDR3 region has 13 residues. The V gene's germline CDR1 is LNHNV and CDR2 YYDKDF (reference sequence). Trimming cost V 6 bases and J 7 bases, with 13 bases left between them.